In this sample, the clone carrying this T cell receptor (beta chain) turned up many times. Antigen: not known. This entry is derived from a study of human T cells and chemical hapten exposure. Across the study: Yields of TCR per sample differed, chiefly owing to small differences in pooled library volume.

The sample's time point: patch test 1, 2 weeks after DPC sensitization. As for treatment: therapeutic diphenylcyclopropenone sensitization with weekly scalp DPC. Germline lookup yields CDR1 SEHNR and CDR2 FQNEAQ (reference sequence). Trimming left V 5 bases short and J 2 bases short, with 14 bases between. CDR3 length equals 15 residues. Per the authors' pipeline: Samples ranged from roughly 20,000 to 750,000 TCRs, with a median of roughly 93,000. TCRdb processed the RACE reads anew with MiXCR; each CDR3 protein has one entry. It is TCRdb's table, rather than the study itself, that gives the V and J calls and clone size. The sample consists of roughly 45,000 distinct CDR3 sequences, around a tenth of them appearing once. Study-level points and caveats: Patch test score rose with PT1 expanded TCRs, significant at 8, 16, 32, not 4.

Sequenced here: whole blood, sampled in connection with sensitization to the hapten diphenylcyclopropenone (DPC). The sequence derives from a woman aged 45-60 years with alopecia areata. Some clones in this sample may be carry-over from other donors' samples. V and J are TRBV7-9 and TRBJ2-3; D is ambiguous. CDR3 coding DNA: TGTGCCAGCAGCCCCAAGGTGCGAATCACAGATACGCAGTATTTT. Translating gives CASSPKVRITDTQYF.